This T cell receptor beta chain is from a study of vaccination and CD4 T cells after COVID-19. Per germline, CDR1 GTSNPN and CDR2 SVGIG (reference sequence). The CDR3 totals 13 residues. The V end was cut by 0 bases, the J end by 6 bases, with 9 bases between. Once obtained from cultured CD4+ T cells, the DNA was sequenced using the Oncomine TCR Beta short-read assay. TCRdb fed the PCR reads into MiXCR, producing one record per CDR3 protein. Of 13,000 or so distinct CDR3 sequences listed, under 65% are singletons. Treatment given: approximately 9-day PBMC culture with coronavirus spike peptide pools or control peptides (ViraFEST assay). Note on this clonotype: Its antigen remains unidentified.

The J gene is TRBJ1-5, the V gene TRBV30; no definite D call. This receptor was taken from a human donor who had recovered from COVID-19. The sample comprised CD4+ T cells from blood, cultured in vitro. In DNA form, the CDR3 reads TGTGCCTGGAGTGTATCGCGGGTTCAGCCCCAGCATTTT. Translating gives CAWSVSRVQPQHF.